The rows below give T cell receptor beta chains drawn from one sample of a study of control samples from healthy donors and cancer patients. Profiling relied on immunoSEQ multiplex PCR, and the TCRdb table lists in-frame clones only, not all of them. The sample includes around 30,000 clones, approximately 94% seen only once; the top ten take 5% to 8%. Sequencing was performed on blood. Every receptor here comes from a man in his sixties in good health. The CDR3 runs from the conserved cysteine through the conserved F or W.

TRBV5-8	TRBJ2-2	CASSLVSSPGTGELFF
TRBV6-1	TRBJ2-3	CASSEPPRTDTQYF
TRBV6-5	TRBJ1-2	CASSFGGLANYGYTF
TRBV6-5	TRBJ2-1	CASSYDDNEQFF
TRBV3-1/TRBV3-2	TRBJ2-5	CASSQGPRETQYF
TRBV4-3	TRBJ1-2	CASSQSIERTGSDGYTF
TRBV19	TRBJ1-1	CASSIGGQGWMNTEAFF
TRBV2	TRBJ1-2	CASAGTVNYGYTF
TRBV7-9	TRBJ1-1	CASSLLGQIGGEAFF
TRBV19	TRBJ1-6	CASSISTAQVGSPLHF
TRBV7-9	TRBJ2-5	CASRMIRGYNQYQETQYF
TRBV6-4	TRBJ2-7	CASSEQAGAWGEQYF
TRBV12-3/TRBV12-4	TRBJ1-1	CASRTRGTEAFF
TRBV10-3	TRBJ2-5	CAISDPDRGQETQYF
TRBV6-6	TRBJ2-7	CASSYLGGHLSYEQYF